This T cell receptor beta chain stems from a study of T cell responses to AZD1222 COVID-19 vaccine. Study findings and constraints: Distributed over spike, vaccine-associated CD4 TCRs predominated at 160-218 and 743-854. It was only 6 or 7 AZD1222 recipients who were seropositive at baseline. Spike-specific TCR breadth and depth grew following two AZD1222 doses. Clonal diversity was possibly underestimated; the donors were predominantly white British and more often female.

A note on this clone: Its antigen is currently unknown.

The germline V gene encodes CDR1 MNHEY and CDR2 SMNVEV (reference sequence). CDR3 length equals 15 residues. V lost 3 bases and J lost 0, with 12 bases in between. Sequencing used immunoSEQ multiplex PCR; TCRdb keeps in-frame clones, though not all of them. The table lists fewer than 90,000 clones, around 89% of them singletons. The sample here was peripheral blood, taken 28 days after the second AZD1222 dose. This TCR was recovered from an adult who received the AZD1222 COVID-19 vaccine. The chain recombines TRBV27 with TRBJ2-7; tentative D call: TRBD2 (6 bases). The CDR3 protein is CASSLIGGSSYEQYF. The DNA of the CDR3 is TGTGCCAGCAGTTTGATCGGGGGATCCTCCTACGAGCAGTACTTC.